In its sample, the clone carrying this T cell receptor (beta chain) was seen a few times. Its antigen remains unidentified. PCR was performed using 60 Vbeta and 13 Jbeta primers. Clones were read by immunoSEQ multiplex PCR, and TCRdb kept only the in-frame ones, dropping some. The repertoire includes fewer than 250,000 clones, 65% to 85% of them detected once, and 2.9% sits in the top ten. The CDR3 consists of 15 residues. This entry comes from a study of cytomegalovirus exposure and HLA in healthy donors. The study's findings and limits: TCR beta V- and J-gene trimming, according to a later analysis, was linked to a missense DCLRE1C variant. Among the sequence variants, a highly shared cluster was likely an artifact of sequencing. Relative to the roughly 640-donor mean, N-insertions were reportedly fewer in an Asian-associated ancestry cluster in a later analysis.

As for the donors, each was a healthy bone marrow donor. Sequenced material: PBMCs. The TCR originated in a man aged 25-45 years in good health and CMV-seronegative. The chain links TRBV21-1 to TRBJ2-7; the tabulated D call, TRBD1, remains unverified against the DNA. TRBV21-1 represents a pseudogene. Here the CDR3 DNA reads TGTGCCAGCAGCAAAGGGGGGGGACAGGGGGAAGAGCAGTACTTC. It is translated as CASSKGGGQGEEQYF.